Following are 20 T cell receptor beta chains from one sample sequenced in a study of shared clonotypes between healthy human individuals. Sequenced by immunoSEQ multiplex PCR; TCRdb stores in-frame clones only, minus some. This repertoire shows around 500,000 clones, 78% found once; its top ten account for about 11%. What was sequenced was PBMCs. The receptors come from a woman between 40 and 50 years old in good health. Some clones in this sample may be carry-over from other donors' samples.

This clone was counted a few times. The chain is built from TRBV6-1 and TRBJ2-2; 7 bases fit TRBD1. Germline loops: CDR1 MNHNS, CDR2 SASEGT. The CDR3 runs to 13 residues. The junction had 4 bases not matched to a gene; V was cut back by 7 bases and J by 5 bases. This chain's CDR3 is CASNTGETGELFF. Written as DNA, the CDR3 is TGTGCCAGCAATACAGGGGAAACCGGGGAGCTGTTTTTT.

The chain links TRBV30 to TRBJ1-6, with a possible D match to TRBD1 (6 bases). This CDR3 comprises 14 residues. Germline V CDR1 and CDR2: GTSNPN, SVGIG (reference sequence). The V end was cut by 2 bases, the J end by 8 bases, with 13 bases between. CDR3 sequence (DNA): TGTGCCTGGAGTCCCAAAGAGGGGGATTCACCCCTCCACTTT. The encoded protein is CAWSPKEGDSPLHF.

The chain has TRBV2 and TRBJ2-1; D perhaps matches TRBD2 (5 bases). V was cut by 6 bases and J by 8 bases, with 11 bases left in between. The CDR3 spans 12 residues. CDR1 and CDR2 from the germline V gene are SNHLY and FYNNEI. CDR3 loop: CASRVEGDEQFF. DNA of the CDR3: TGTGCCAGCAGAGTAGAGGGCGATGAGCAGTTCTTC.

This sequence joins TRBV5-1 and TRBJ2-5; TRBD1 matches at 10 bases. CDR1 and CDR2 from the germline V gene are SGHRS and YFSETQ. The CDR3 length is 16 residues. The J segment lost 3 bases and the V segment lost 4 bases, leaving 9 bases of the junction unmatched. For the CDR3, the DNA is TGCGCCAGCAGCACCACGAGACAGGGGGCGGAAGAGACCCAGTACTTC. Its translation is CASSTTRQGAEETQYF.

This chain uses TRBV5-4 with TRBJ1-1; 7 bases line up with TRBD1. Germline V lookup: CDR1 SGHNT, CDR2 YYREEE (reference sequence). V lost 4 bases and J lost 1; bases outside the gene matches: 1. The CDR3 covers 13 residues. This CDR3 reads CASSRQGNTEAFF. The CDR3 DNA is TGTGCCAGCAGCCGACAGGGGAACACTGAAGCTTTCTTT.

The chain recombines TRBV28 with TRBJ2-1; D gene ambiguous. Trimming left V 1 base short and J 2 bases short, with 12 bases between. CDR1 and CDR2 from the germline V gene are MDHEN and SYDVKM. This CDR3 is 16 amino acids long. The CDR3 protein is CASSLFLGFPYNEQFF. Written as DNA, the CDR3 is TGTGCCAGCAGTTTATTCTTGGGGTTCCCCTACAATGAGCAGTTCTTC.

This clone was seen only once. Written as DNA, the CDR3 is TGTGCCAGCAGTTTGACAGGAAAAGGGTACGAGCAGTACTTC. Amino acids: CASSLTGKGYEQYF. The genes are TRBV6-5 and TRBJ2-7, with D possibly TRBD1 on 6 matching bases. Germline assignment: CDR1 MNHEY and CDR2 SVGAGI. CDR3 length: 14 residues. Trimming cost V 4 bases and J 4 bases, with 14 bases left between them.

This clone came up many times. This chain links TRBV19 with TRBJ2-7, with D tentatively TRBD2 (5 bases). CDR1 is LNHDA, CDR2 SQIVND, per germline (reference sequence). Trimming removed 7 bases from V and 4 bases from J, with 17 bases in between. The CDR3 has 14 amino acids. The CDR3 bases are TGTGCCAGTAAAGGATCGAACGGGGTGTACGAGCAGTACTTC. Translation gives CASKGSNGVYEQYF.

The J gene is TRBJ2-5, the V gene TRBV6-1; D possibly corresponds to TRBD1 (6 bases). The CDR3 loop spans 14 amino acids. Trimming cost V 5 bases and J 1 base, with 11 bases left between them. Germline lookup yields CDR1 MNHNS and CDR2 SASEGT. CDR3 in amino acids: CASSSGGGQETQYF. As DNA, the CDR3 is TGTGCCAGCAGTTCTGGGGGCGGCCAAGAGACCCAGTACTTC.

This clone appeared once. This chain links TRBV6-6 with TRBJ2-7, with TRBD2 as a possible D gene (6 bases). Germline assignment: CDR1 MNHNY and CDR2 SVGAGI (reference sequence). V was clipped by 6 bases and J by 3 bases, with 21 bases between them. The CDR3 spans 16 residues. In nucleotides, the CDR3 is TGTGCCAGCAGGAGGGGACTCGGGGCGGGACTCTACGAGCAGTACTTC. Its translation is CASRRGLGAGLYEQYF.

DNA of the CDR3: TGTGCCAGTAGTCTCCGGACTATGAACGAGCAGTACTTC. Protein product: CASSLRTMNEQYF. The genes are TRBV19 and TRBJ2-7, with a tentative D call TRBD2 (6 bases). The V and J ends lost 5 bases and 5 bases respectively, with 13 bases between them. The CDR3 runs to 13 residues. CDR1 and CDR2 (germline): LNHDA, SQIVND (reference sequence).

This chain connects TRBV19 to TRBJ2-5, with D tentatively TRBD1 (7 bases). Looked up from germline, CDR1 is LNHDA and CDR2 is SQIVND (reference sequence). The CDR3 is 14 amino acids. Trimming stripped 7 bases from V and 2 bases from J, with 14 bases between. DNA of the CDR3: TGTGCCAGTACGGCAGGGGGGTTTCAAGAGACCCAGTACTTC. Its protein is CASTAGGFQETQYF.

This chain connects TRBV29-1 to TRBJ2-7; possibly TRBD1 or TRBD2 for D (5 bases each). The CDR3 runs 12 residues. Germline CDR1 is SQVTM and CDR2 is ANQGSEA. V was clipped by 6 bases and J by 4 bases, with 13 bases between them. The CDR3 spells CSVGSGLYEQYF. In DNA form, the CDR3 reads TGCAGCGTAGGGTCGGGGCTGTACGAGCAGTACTTC.

The rearrangement uses TRBV28 and TRBJ1-2; no reliable D call. This CDR3 is 13 amino acids long. V was shortened by 6 bases and J by 8 bases, with 16 bases between the two germline ends. From germline, CDR1 is MDHEN and CDR2 SYDVKM. The chain's CDR3 is CASRKDLGSGYTF. Written as DNA, the CDR3 is TGTGCCAGCAGAAAAGACCTTGGGAGCGGCTACACCTTC.

This clone has just a few counts. The V and J genes are TRBV28 and TRBJ1-5; D may be TRBD1 (6 bases). V shed 5 bases and J shed 6 bases, with 20 bases lying between them. Germline lookup yields CDR1 MDHEN and CDR2 SYDVKM. The CDR3 length is 16 residues. The CDR3 DNA sequence: TGTGCCAGCAGTAAATACAGGGTGGCGGTAGGTCAGCCCCAGCATTTT. As protein: CASSKYRVAVGQPQHF.

V is TRBV30 and J is TRBJ1-2; D not certain. The CDR3 covers 14 residues. Germline V gene lookup returns CDR1 GTSNPN and CDR2 SVGIG (reference sequence). The V end lost 0 bases, the J end lost 0 bases, and 8 bases lay between the germline ends. The CDR3 region has the DNA TGTGCCTGGAGTGTAAGCAGGACTAACTATGGCTACACCTTC. It encodes CAWSVSRTNYGYTF.

V is TRBV11-1 and J is TRBJ2-2, with 9 bases fitting TRBD2. The CDR3 has 17 residues. V lost 3 bases, J lost 6 bases, and 11 bases stayed unmatched. Looked up from germline, CDR1 is SGHAT and CDR2 is FQDESV (reference sequence). The CDR3 spells CASSFMSFAGGPGELFF. The CDR3 DNA follows: TGTGCCAGCAGCTTTATGTCGTTCGCGGGAGGGCCCGGGGAGCTGTTTTTT.

This rearrangement joins TRBV5-1 to TRBJ2-7; no clear D gene. The V gene's germline CDR1 is SGHRS and CDR2 YFSETQ. The CDR3 covers 13 residues. Trimming removed 2 bases at V and 0 bases at J, with 6 bases between. The CDR3 DNA reads TGCGCCAGCAGCTTAATGAGCTCCTACGAGCAGTACTTC. Translating it yields CASSLMSSYEQYF. Variable domain in full (rest from reference TRBV5-1 and TRBJ2-7): KAGVTQTPRYLIKTRGQQVTLSCSPISGHRSVSWYQQTPGQGLQFLFEYFSETQRNKGNFPGRFSGRQFSNSRSEMNVSTLELGDSALYLCASSLMSSYEQYFGPGTRLTVT.

V gene TRBV19 combines with J gene TRBJ2-3, with D possibly being TRBD1 or TRBD2 (7 bases each). The CDR3 totals 15 residues. V was trimmed by 4 bases and J by 3 bases, leaving 14 bases between them. Germline CDR1 reads LNHDA; CDR2 reads SQIVND (reference sequence). DNA of the CDR3: TGTGCCAGTAGTACCACAGGGGAGGGAACAGATACGCAGTATTTT. This sequence encodes CASSTTGEGTDTQYF.

Only a few counts were recorded for this clone. V gene TRBV29-1 combines with J gene TRBJ2-7, with 7 nucleotides matching TRBD2. Germline-derived CDR1 and CDR2 are SQVTM and ANQGSEA. This CDR3 has 12 residues. Trimming took 4 bases from V and 0 from J; bases not matched to a gene: 0. CDR3 residues: CSVGGSSYEQYF. The DNA for the CDR3 is TGCAGCGTTGGCGGGAGCTCCTACGAGCAGTACTTC.